The entry below describes one T cell receptor beta chain. The data were obtained in a study of blood T cell repertoires in COVID-19. Study overall: The United States, Italy and Spain were the sources of the acute and convalescent COVID-19 samples.

In the original processing: Reference gene primer amplification in the assay estimated nucleated cell counts. The assay was immunoSEQ multiplex PCR, and TCRdb's table has in-frame clones only and misses some. V, J and clone size were drawn from that table, and D and trimming were deduced from the DNA. The sample shows tens of thousands of clones, approximately 86% of them seen only once. Trimming removed 3 bases at V and 0 bases at J, with 11 bases between. CDR1 and CDR2 (germline): DFQATT, SNEGSKA (reference sequence). This CDR3 spans 14 amino acids. Sequencing was performed on peripheral blood. The clonotype was recovered from a man aged 55 to 70 with active or convalescent COVID-19. The chain links TRBV20-1 to TRBJ1-1; D perhaps matches TRBD1 (6 bases). This CDR3 is CSASSPGVNTEAFF. As DNA, the CDR3 is TGCAGTGCTAGTAGTCCAGGGGTGAACACTGAAGCTTTCTTT.